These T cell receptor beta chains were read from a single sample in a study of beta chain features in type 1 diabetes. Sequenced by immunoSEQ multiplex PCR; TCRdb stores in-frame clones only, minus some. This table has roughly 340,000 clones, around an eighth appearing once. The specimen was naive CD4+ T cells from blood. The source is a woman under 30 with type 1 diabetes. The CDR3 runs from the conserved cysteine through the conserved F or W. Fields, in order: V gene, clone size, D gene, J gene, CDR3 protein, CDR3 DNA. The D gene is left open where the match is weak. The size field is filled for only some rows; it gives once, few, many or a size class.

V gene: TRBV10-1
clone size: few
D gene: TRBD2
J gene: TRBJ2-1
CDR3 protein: CASSGTSVDEQFF
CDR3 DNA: TGCGCCAGCAGCGGGACTAGCGTCGATGAGCAGTTCTTC

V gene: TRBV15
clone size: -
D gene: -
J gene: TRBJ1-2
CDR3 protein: CATTQGGQANYGYTF
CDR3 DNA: TGTGCCACCACTCAAGGGGGTCAAGCTAACTATGGCTACACCTTC

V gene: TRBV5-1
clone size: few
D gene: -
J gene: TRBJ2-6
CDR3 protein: CASSLAKGNSGANVLTF
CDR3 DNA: TGCGCCAGCAGCTTGGCCAAGGGGAACTCTGGGGCCAACGTCCTGACTTTC

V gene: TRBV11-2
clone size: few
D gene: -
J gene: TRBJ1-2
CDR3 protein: CASSPIRRANYGYTF
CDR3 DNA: TGTGCCAGCAGCCCAATACGGAGGGCTAACTATGGCTACACCTTC

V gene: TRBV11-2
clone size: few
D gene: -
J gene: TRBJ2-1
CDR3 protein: CASSRSTVYNEQFF
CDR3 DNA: TGTGCCAGCAGCCGTTCGACAGTATACAATGAGCAGTTCTTC

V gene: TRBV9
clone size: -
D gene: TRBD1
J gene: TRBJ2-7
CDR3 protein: CASSVRGQGGYEQYF
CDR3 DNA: TGTGCCAGCAGCGTCCGGGGACAGGGAGGGTACGAGCAGTACTTC

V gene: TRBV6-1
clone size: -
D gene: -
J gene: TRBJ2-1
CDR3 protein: CASQTLAGPYNEQFF
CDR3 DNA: TGTGCCAGCCAAACGCTAGCTGGCCCCTACAATGAGCAGTTCTTC

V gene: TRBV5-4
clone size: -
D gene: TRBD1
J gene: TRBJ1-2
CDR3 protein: CASSSMDRGDGYTF
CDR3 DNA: TGTGCCAGCAGCTCCATGGACAGGGGAGATGGCTACACCTTC

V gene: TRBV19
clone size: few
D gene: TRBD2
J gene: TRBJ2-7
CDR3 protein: CASRTSGSGEQYF
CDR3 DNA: TGTGCCAGTAGGACTAGCGGGAGTGGCGAGCAGTACTTC

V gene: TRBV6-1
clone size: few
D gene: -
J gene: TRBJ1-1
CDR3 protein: CASSAPGLSGNTEAFF
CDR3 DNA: TGTGCCAGCAGTGCCCCGGGACTCTCTGGGAACACTGAAGCTTTCTTT

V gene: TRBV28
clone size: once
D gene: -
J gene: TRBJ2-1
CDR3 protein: CASSPGGSSYNEQFF
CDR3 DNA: TGTGCCAGCAGTCCCGGGGGTAGCTCCTACAATGAGCAGTTCTTC

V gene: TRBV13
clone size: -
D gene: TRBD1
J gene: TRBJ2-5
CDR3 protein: CASTTQGAGQGETQYF
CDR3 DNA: TGTGCCAGCACTACCCAGGGGGCGGGACAGGGTGAGACCCAGTACTTC

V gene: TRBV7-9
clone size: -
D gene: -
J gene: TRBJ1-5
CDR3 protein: CASSQNDQPQHF
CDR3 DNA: TGTGCCAGCAGCCAGAACGATCAGCCCCAGCATTTT

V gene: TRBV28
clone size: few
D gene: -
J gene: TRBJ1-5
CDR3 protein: CASTIVSNQPQHF
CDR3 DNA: TGTGCCAGCACCATAGTTAGCAATCAGCCCCAGCATTTT

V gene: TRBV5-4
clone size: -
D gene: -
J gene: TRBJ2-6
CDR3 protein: CASSSPGRASSGANVLTF
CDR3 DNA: TGTGCCAGCAGCTCCCCCGGCAGGGCCTCCTCTGGGGCCAACGTCCTGACTTTC

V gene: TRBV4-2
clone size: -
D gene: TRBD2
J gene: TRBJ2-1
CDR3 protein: CASSQHRTSGYNEQFF
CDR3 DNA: TGTGCCAGCAGCCAACACAGGACTAGCGGTTACAATGAGCAGTTCTTC

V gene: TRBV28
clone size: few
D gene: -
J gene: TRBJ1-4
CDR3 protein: CASRRGPPNEKLFF
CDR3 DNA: TGTGCCAGCAGGCGGGGTCCTCCTAATGAAAAACTGTTTTTT

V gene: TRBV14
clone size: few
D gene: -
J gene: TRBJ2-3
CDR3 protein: CASSQPHRQTDTQYF
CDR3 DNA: TGTGCCAGCAGCCAACCTCACAGGCAAACAGATACGCAGTATTTT

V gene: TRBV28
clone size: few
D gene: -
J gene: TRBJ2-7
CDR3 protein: CASTTWGRDTYEQYF
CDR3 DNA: TGTGCCAGCACCACTTGGGGGAGGGACACCTACGAGCAGTACTTC

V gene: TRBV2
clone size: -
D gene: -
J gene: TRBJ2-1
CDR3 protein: CASSLGGAVYNEQFF
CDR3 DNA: TGTGCCAGCTCCCTCGGGGGAGCGGTCTACAATGAGCAGTTCTTC

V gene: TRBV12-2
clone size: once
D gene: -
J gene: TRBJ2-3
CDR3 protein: CASRGRTSGASTDTQYF
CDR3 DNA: TGTGCAAGTCGCGGGCGGACTAGCGGGGCTAGCACAGATACGCAGTATTTT

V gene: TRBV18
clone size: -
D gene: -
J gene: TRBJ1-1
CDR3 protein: CASSPSGLNTEAFF
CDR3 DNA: TGTGCCAGCTCACCGTCAGGGTTGAACACTGAAGCTTTCTTT

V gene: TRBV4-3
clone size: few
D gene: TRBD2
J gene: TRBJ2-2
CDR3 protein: CASTKNGLAGTGELFF
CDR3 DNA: TGCGCCAGCACCAAAAACGGACTAGCGGGGACCGGGGAGCTGTTTTTT

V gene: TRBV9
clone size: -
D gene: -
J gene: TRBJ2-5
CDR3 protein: CASSVGAKETQYF
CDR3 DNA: TGTGCCAGCAGCGTAGGGGCAAAAGAGACCCAGTACTTC

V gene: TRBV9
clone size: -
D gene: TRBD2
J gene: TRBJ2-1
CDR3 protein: CASSVSVAGGPEQFF
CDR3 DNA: TGTGCCAGCAGCGTATCCGTAGCGGGAGGGCCTGAGCAGTTCTTC

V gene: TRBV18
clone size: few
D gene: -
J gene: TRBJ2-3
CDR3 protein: CASSPASGGTDTQYF
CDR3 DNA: TGTGCCAGCTCACCAGCGAGCGGCGGCACAGATACGCAGTATTTT

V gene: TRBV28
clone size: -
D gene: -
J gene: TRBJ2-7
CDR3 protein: CASSLYWDNYEQYF
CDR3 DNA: TGTGCCAGCAGTTTATACTGGGACAACTACGAGCAGTACTTC

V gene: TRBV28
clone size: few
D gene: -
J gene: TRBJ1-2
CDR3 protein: CASSPGNYGYTF
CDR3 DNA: TGTGCCAGCAGCCCGGGTAACTATGGCTACACCTTC

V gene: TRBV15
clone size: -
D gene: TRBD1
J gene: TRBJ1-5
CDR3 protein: CATSRDRGSNQPQHF
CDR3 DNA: TGTGCCACCAGCAGGGACAGGGGGAGCAATCAGCCCCAGCATTTT

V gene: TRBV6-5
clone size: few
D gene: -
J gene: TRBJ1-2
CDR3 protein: CASSPDSYGYTF
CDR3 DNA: TGTGCCAGCAGCCCGGACAGCTATGGCTACACCTTC

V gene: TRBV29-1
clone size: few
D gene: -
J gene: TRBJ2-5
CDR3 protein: CSVYWTVRQETQYF
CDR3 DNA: TGCAGCGTCTACTGGACAGTAAGGCAAGAGACCCAGTACTTC

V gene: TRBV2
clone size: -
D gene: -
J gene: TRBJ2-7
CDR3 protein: CASSLDFSYEQYF
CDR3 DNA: TGTGCCAGCAGCTTGGACTTCTCCTACGAGCAGTACTTC

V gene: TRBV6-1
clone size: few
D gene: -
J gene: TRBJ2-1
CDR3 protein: CASTPGNSYNEQFF
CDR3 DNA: TGTGCCAGCACCCCGGGGAACTCCTACAATGAGCAGTTCTTC

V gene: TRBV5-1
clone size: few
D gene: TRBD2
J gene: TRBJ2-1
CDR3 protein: CASSLGQGGGRAQEQFF
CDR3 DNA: TGCGCCAGCAGCTTGGGCCAGGGGGGCGGGAGGGCCCAAGAGCAGTTCTTC

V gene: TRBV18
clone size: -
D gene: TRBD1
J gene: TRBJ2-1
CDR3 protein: CASSPGQGGYNEQFF
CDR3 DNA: TGTGCCAGCTCACCAGGACAGGGGGGATACAATGAGCAGTTCTTC